This T cell receptor beta chain was captured in a study of vaccination and CD4 T cells after COVID-19. Study-wide background: Overlapping spike pools from SARS-CoV-2 and HCoV-NL63, HCoV-OC43 and HCoV-229E served as culture stimuli. General study points: SARS-CoV-2-reactive clonotypes showed a nonsignificant median rise from about 20 to 38. In convalescent patients, a median roughly 86% of post-vaccine SARS-CoV-2-reactive clones appeared only after vaccination.

Notes on this clonotype: The antigen remains undetermined.

Deletions cut 0 bases from V and 6 bases from J, with 9 bases between. The CDR3 loop spans 14 amino acids. CDR1 is SGHTA, CDR2 FQGTGA, per germline. Regarding treatment: roughly 10-day PBMC culture with coronavirus spike peptide pools or control peptides (ViraFEST assay). The study sequenced cultured CD4+ T cell DNA using the Oncomine TCR Beta short-read assay. It was from cultured CD4+ T cells that genomic DNA was extracted. MiXCR, applied by TCRdb to the PCR reads, yields one record per CDR3 protein. This repertoire shows under 25,000 distinct CDR3 sequences, roughly 45% found once; its top ten account for approximately 24%.

This TCR came from a human donor who had recovered from COVID-19. V is TRBV7-3 and J is TRBJ2-1; TRBD1 might be the D (6 bases). Source: CD4+ T cells from blood, cultured in vitro, taken before SARS-CoV-2 vaccination. As DNA, the CDR3 is TGTGCCAGCAGCTTAACCCCAGGGGTCAATGAGCAGTTCTTC. It is translated as CASSLTPGVNEQFF.